The 16 T cell receptor beta chains listed next were all sequenced from one sample in a study of spatial heterogeneity in lung cancer. The time point denotes: sample taken at primary tumor resection. The authors sequenced whole RNA from tumor, nontumor lung or frozen PBMC without sorting. TCRdb passed the 5' RACE reads through MiXCR, listing each CDR3 protein once. This table holds about 85,000 distinct CDR3 sequences, 15% to 25% found once. The source material was PBMCs, sampled at surgery. The receptor set was obtained from a male donor with early-stage non-small cell lung cancer.

This clonotype occurred a few times. J is TRBJ2-2 and V is TRBV11-2, with D possibly TRBD2 on 6 matching bases. Trimming cost V 0 bases and J 5 bases, with 10 bases left between them. CDR1 SGHAT and CDR2 FQNNGV come from the germline V gene. This CDR3 comprises 15 residues. The CDR3 DNA sequence: TGTGCCAGCAGCTTAGACGGGAGTCGGACCGGGGAGCTGTTTTTT. This gives the protein CASSLDGSRTGELFF.

V and J are TRBV5-1 and TRBJ2-7; D gene unclear. This CDR3 contains 14 residues. Between the trimmed V and J ends, which lost 0 bases and 7 bases, there was a span of 14 bases. Germline V CDR1 and CDR2: SGHRS, YFSETQ. CDR3 region: CASSLVGSDGEQYF. The CDR3 DNA reads TGCGCCAGCAGCTTGGTTGGGTCCGACGGAGAGCAGTACTTC.

This clonotype was detected only a few times. The rearrangement uses TRBV30 and TRBJ2-7; weak D call: TRBD2 (6 bases). The CDR3 has 15 amino acids. The V gene's germline CDR1 is GTSNPN and CDR2 SVGIG (reference sequence). V gave up 3 bases and J gave up 0 bases, with 15 bases separating them. CDR3 protein: CAWRDYGTVSYEQYF. CDR3 DNA: TGTGCCTGGAGAGACTATGGGACTGTCTCCTACGAGCAGTACTTC.

This chain's CDR3 is CASSPGQGKETQYF. The CDR3 region has the DNA TGTGCCAGCAGCCCGGGACAGGGAAAAGAGACCCAGTACTTC. The V call is TRBV7-8, the J call TRBJ2-5, with TRBD1 identical over 9 bases. There are 14 residues in the CDR3. V lost 5 bases to trimming and J lost 3 bases; unmatched junction nucleotides: 4. Germline V lookup: CDR1 SGHVS, CDR2 FQNEAQ.

This chain connects TRBV4-3 to TRBJ2-1, with D maybe TRBD2 (6 bases). In germline, CDR1 is LGHNA, CDR2 YSLEER. This CDR3 spans 15 amino acids. The V and J ends lost 4 bases and 4 bases respectively, with 14 bases between them. The CDR3 DNA reads TGCGCCAGCAGCCTAAAATTAGGAGGGTACAATGAGCAGTTCTTC. It encodes CASSLKLGGYNEQFF.

This clonotype was recorded a few times. The chain combines TRBV6-2 or TRBV6-3 with TRBJ1-1; D is unresolved. V was clipped by 5 bases and J by 7 bases, with 8 bases between them. The CDR3 totals 11 residues. Germline lookup yields CDR1 MNHEY and CDR2 SVGEGT. CDR3 amino acids: CASSRTLEAFF. DNA for the CDR3: TGTGCCAGCAGTAGGACCCTTGAAGCTTTCTTT.

The V and J genes are TRBV5-1 and TRBJ1-3; a possible D gene is TRBD1 (6 bases). The germline V gene has CDR1 SGHRS and CDR2 YFSETQ. This CDR3 comprises 14 residues. V lost 4 bases to trimming and J lost 6 bases, with 14 bases between them. The CDR3 DNA sequence: TGCGCCAGCAGCCCCTGGGGGGGCGAAAACACCATATATTTT. It yields the protein CASSPWGGENTIYF.

This clonotype was counted a few times. In nucleotides, the CDR3 is TGTGCCAGCAGCTTAATGCAGGGGACCTACGAGCAGTACTTC. As protein: CASSLMQGTYEQYF. The rearrangement uses TRBV7-2 and TRBJ2-7, with a possible D match to TRBD1 (6 bases). The germline V gene has CDR1 SGHTA and CDR2 FQGNSA. V shed 2 bases and J shed 2 bases, with 10 bases lying between them. This CDR3 comprises 14 residues.

This clonotype was found a few times. The rearrangement joins TRBV11-2 to TRBJ2-1; no clear D gene. V was pared by 1 base and J by 0 bases, with 13 bases between. The CDR3 loop spans 17 amino acids. Looked up from germline, CDR1 is SGHAT and CDR2 is FQNNGV. The CDR3 region is CASSLVQPPSSYNEQFF. CDR3 bases: TGTGCCAGCAGCTTAGTCCAGCCCCCTAGCTCCTACAATGAGCAGTTCTTC.

This clonotype was counted many times. The chain uses TRBV3-1 and TRBJ1-6; D unresolved. This CDR3 comprises 15 residues. In germline, CDR1 is LGHDT, CDR2 YNNKEL (reference sequence). The V end lost 5 bases, the J end lost 1 base, and 9 bases lay between the germline ends. CDR3 coding DNA: TGTGCCAGCAGCACGCGACAATCCTATAATTCACCCCTCCACTTT. This translates into CASSTRQSYNSPLHF.

The chain links TRBV28 to TRBJ2-3; TRBD1 agrees at 9 bases. The V and J ends lost 5 bases and 0 bases, in that order; junction bases with no gene match: 9. This CDR3 is built from 17 residues. CDR1 and CDR2 (germline): MDHEN, SYDVKM. In DNA, the CDR3 is TGTGCCAGCAGTAAACCGGGACAGGGCTCTAGCACAGATACGCAGTATTTT. It yields the protein CASSKPGQGSSTDTQYF.

This clonotype was recorded a few times. V usage is TRBV28 and J usage is TRBJ1-1; D unresolved. Trimming pared 7 bases from V and 4 bases from J, leaving 10 bases between. Per the germline V gene, CDR1 is MDHEN and CDR2 is SYDVKM. The length of the CDR3 is 12 residues. This CDR3 is CASTRSPTEAFF. The CDR3 bases are TGTGCCAGCACAAGGTCGCCCACTGAAGCTTTCTTT.

This clonotype was counted between two and nine times. This chain links TRBV28 with TRBJ2-3; D not certain. V dropped 3 bases and J dropped 4 bases, with 11 bases sitting between them. Germline V CDR1 and CDR2: MDHEN, SYDVKM. The CDR3 contains 14 residues. CDR3 coding DNA: TGTGCCAGCAGTTTCGGCTCCCAGCCAGATACGCAGTATTTT. Protein sequence: CASSFGSQPDTQYF. The full variable domain, its missing parts supplied by reference TRBV28 and TRBJ2-3, is DVKVTQSSRYLVKRTGEKVFLECVQDMDHENMFWYRQDPGLGLRLIYFSYDVKMKEKGDIPEGYSVSREKKERFSLILESASTNQTSMYLCASSFGSQPDTQYFGPGTRLTVL.

This clonotype was seen a handful of times. The chain has TRBV19 and TRBJ2-2; no clear D. Between the trimmed V and J ends, which lost 2 bases and 6 bases, there was a span of 7 bases. This CDR3 is 13 amino acids long. Germline V lookup: CDR1 LNHDA, CDR2 SQIVND (reference sequence). The CDR3 is CASSILGAGELFF. The CDR3 bases are TGTGCCAGTAGTATATTAGGAGCCGGGGAGCTGTTTTTT.

The chain recombines TRBV18 with TRBJ2-7, with D possibly being TRBD1 (6 bases). This CDR3 spans 16 amino acids. Germline CDR1 reads KGHSH; CDR2 reads LQKENI. Trimming stripped 1 base from V and 0 bases from J, with 13 bases between. This chain's CDR3 is CASSPQGDVISYEQYF. In DNA, the CDR3 is TGTGCCAGCTCACCACAGGGGGATGTCATCTCCTACGAGCAGTACTTC.

Written as DNA, the CDR3 is TGTGCCAGCAGTGATAGCGGGGGGACCTACAATGAGCAGTTCTTC. This gives the protein CASSDSGGTYNEQFF. The V call is TRBV6-1, the J call TRBJ2-1; 10 bases match TRBD2. CDR1 is MNHNS, CDR2 SASEGT, per germline. CDR3 length equals 15 residues. V gave up 3 bases and J gave up 2 bases; unmatched junction bases: 1.